What follows are 22 T cell receptor beta chains derived from one specimen sequenced in a study of T cell repertoires in cytomegalovirus infection. TCRdb analysed the reads with MiXCR anew, one entry per CDR3 protein. The sample carries roughly 320,000 distinct CDR3 sequences, 9.5% recorded once. The sample was PBMCs. The receptor set was obtained from a human donor in good health (CMV status not recorded). Some clones in this sample may be carry-over from other donors' samples.

This clonotype has at least ten counts. V gene TRBV20-1 combines with J gene TRBJ1-5; D is perhaps TRBD1 (5 bases). Germline values: CDR1 DFQATT, CDR2 SNEGSKA (reference sequence). The CDR3 length is 14 residues. Trimming took off 5 bases at V and 0 bases at J, with 11 bases between the two ends. The DNA for the CDR3 is TGCAGTGCTCCGGCGGGGGATAGCAATCAGCCCCAGCATTTT. Translation: CSAPAGDSNQPQHF.

Here the CDR3 reads CASSEGAAGQVTEAFF. CDR3 nucleotide sequence: TGTGCCAGCAGTGAAGGGGCAGCCGGGCAGGTCACTGAAGCTTTCTTT. The chain recombines TRBV2 with TRBJ1-1, with no clear D. The V end lost 1 base, the J end lost 4 bases, and 16 bases lay between the germline ends. The CDR3 loop spans 16 amino acids. Germline-derived CDR1 and CDR2 are SNHLY and FYNNEI.

This clonotype was observed a few times. The chain joins TRBV6-6 to TRBJ1-4; TRBD1 is a possible D gene (6 bases). Trimming took off 2 bases at V and 0 bases at J, with 10 bases between the two ends. CDR1 and CDR2 (germline): MNHNY, SVGAGI (reference sequence). The CDR3 has 16 amino acids. Here the CDR3 DNA reads TGTGCCAGCAGTTACCTGGGACAAGCAACTAATGAAAAACTGTTTTTT. Encoded protein: CASSYLGQATNEKLFF.

The chain uses TRBV6-5 and TRBJ1-2; the match to TRBD1 covers 8 bases. Trimming took 3 bases from V and 7 from J; bases not matched to a gene: 13. The CDR3 spans 16 residues. Germline CDR1 is MNHEY and CDR2 is SVGAGI. The CDR3 DNA reads as TGTGCCAGCAGTTATCGACGGACAGGGACTGCCGGTGGCTACACCTTC. Translated, it gives CASSYRRTGTAGGYTF.

This clonotype was recorded at least ten times. The CDR3 coding sequence is TGTGCCAGCACCTCTTCCTACGAGCAGTACTTC. Amino acid sequence: CASTSSYEQYF. V usage is TRBV27 and J usage is TRBJ2-7; no clear D. Germline CDR1 MNHEY, CDR2 SMNVEV (reference sequence). The length of the CDR3 is 11 residues. Trimming stripped 7 bases from V and 1 base from J, with 5 bases between.

The chain uses TRBV4-1 and TRBJ1-4, with D tentatively TRBD1 (5 bases). The CDR3 runs to 19 residues. The V end was cut by 3 bases, the J end by 7 bases, with 27 bases between. CDR1 and CDR2 from the germline V gene are MGHRA and YSYEKL. CDR3 region: CASSQAAGRERARIEKLFF. The CDR3 DNA reads TGCGCCAGCAGCCAGGCCGCGGGACGAGAGAGGGCCAGGATTGAAAAACTGTTTTTT.

This clonotype was found many times. V usage is TRBV7-9 and J usage is TRBJ2-3; D may be TRBD1 or TRBD2 (5 bases each). Germline V lookup: CDR1 SEHNR, CDR2 FQNEAQ (reference sequence). This CDR3 has 16 amino acids. Trimming shortened V by 5 bases and J by 9 bases, and 24 bases separated the two germline ends. The CDR3 sequence is CASSPPGSADSGTQYF. The DNA for the CDR3 is TGTGCCAGCAGCCCACCGGGGAGCGCCGACAGCGGAACGCAGTATTTT.

This clonotype was seen repeatedly, ten times or more. The gene calls are TRBV7-8 and TRBJ1-3; possible D gene TRBD1, 5 bases. Trimming took 3 bases from V and 8 from J, leaving 11 bases between them. CDR1 and CDR2 from the germline V gene are SGHVS and FQNEAQ. The CDR3 loop spans 13 amino acids. As DNA, the CDR3 is TGTGCCAGCAGCTTCCCGACAGAGCACACCATATATTTT. It codes for CASSFPTEHTIYF.

As DNA, the CDR3 is TGTGCCGCTGGGGGCCGGGAGAATAATTCACCCCTCCACTTT. As protein: CAAGGRENNSPLHF. The chain carries TRBV30 and TRBJ1-6; D might be TRBD1 (6 bases). Germline-derived CDR1 and CDR2 are GTSNPN and SVGIG (reference sequence). With 8 bases removed from V and 5 bases from J, the gap between germline ends came to 16 bases. The CDR3 length is 14 residues.

This clonotype was counted many times. This rearrangement joins TRBV7-9 to TRBJ1-1; the D is unclear. Trimming stripped 8 bases from V and 0 bases from J, with 16 bases between. CDR1 SEHNR and CDR2 FQNEAQ come from the germline V gene (reference sequence). CDR3 length equals 15 residues. The CDR3 DNA sequence: TGTGCCAGCCGAAAGAAGAGGGAGTTGAACACTGAAGCTTTCTTT. It codes for CASRKKRELNTEAFF.

This chain joins TRBV29-1 and TRBJ1-1; weak D call: TRBD1 (5 bases). The germline V gene has CDR1 SQVTM and CDR2 ANQGSEA. The V end lost 7 bases, the J end lost 5 bases, and 14 bases lay between the germline ends. CDR3 length equals 12 residues. As DNA, the CDR3 is TGCAGCGCCATCCCGGGGGTGACTGAAGCTTTCTTT. Its translation is CSAIPGVTEAFF.

The chain combines TRBV19 with TRBJ2-1; tentatively, D is TRBD1 or TRBD2 (5 bases each). Germline V gives CDR1 LNHDA, CDR2 SQIVND (reference sequence). CDR3 size: 15 residues. V was pared by 5 bases and J by 0 bases, with 11 bases between. The CDR3 region is CASSGAGSSYNEQFF. CDR3 sequence (DNA): TGTGCCAGTAGTGGGGCAGGGAGCTCCTACAATGAGCAGTTCTTC.

This clonotype came up many times. The chain's CDR3 is CASSPPGQGNEKLFF. The CDR3 nucleotides read TGTGCCAGCAGCCCACCGGGACAGGGAAATGAAAAACTGTTTTTT. The chain employs TRBV7-2 and TRBJ1-4, with 9 bases lining up with TRBD1. Trimming removed 5 bases from V and 5 bases from J; junction bases left unmatched: 6. Per the germline V gene, CDR1 is SGHTA and CDR2 is FQGNSA. CDR3 size: 15 residues. The entire variable domain, with the rest obtained from reference TRBV7-2 and TRBJ1-4, is as follows: GAGVSQSPSNKVTEKGKDVELRCDPISGHTALYWYRQSLGQGLEFLIYFQGNSAPDKSGLPSDRFSAERTGGSVSTLTIQRTQQEDSAVYLCASSPPGQGNEKLFFGSGTQLSVL.

There are a few counts of this clonotype. This chain links TRBV20-1 with TRBJ2-1, with 7 bases lining up with TRBD2. Germline lookup yields CDR1 DFQATT and CDR2 SNEGSKA (reference sequence). There are 14 residues in the CDR3. The J segment lost 7 bases and the V segment lost 1 base, leaving 7 bases of the junction unmatched. This chain's CDR3 is CSARVPGLPNEQFF. CDR3 sequence (DNA): TGCAGTGCTAGAGTCCCGGGACTACCGAATGAGCAGTTCTTC.

The rearrangement links TRBV7-8 to TRBJ1-5, with D unresolved. CDR1 is SGHVS, CDR2 FQNEAQ, per germline. The CDR3 covers 14 residues. V lost 5 bases to trimming and J lost 3 bases, with 11 bases between them. In DNA, the CDR3 is TGTGCCAGCAGCCCCCGGGAACTCAATCAGCCCCAGCATTTT. It specifies CASSPRELNQPQHF.

The chain uses TRBV20-1 and TRBJ2-7; D is unclear. Trimming cost V 3 bases and J 3 bases, with 9 bases left between them. Germline CDR1 is DFQATT and CDR2 is SNEGSKA (reference sequence). The CDR3 loop spans 12 amino acids. The chain's CDR3 is CSARESFYEQYF. The CDR3 DNA reads TGCAGTGCTAGGGAGAGCTTCTACGAGCAGTACTTC.

At least ten counts were recorded for this clonotype. V is TRBV11-2 and J is TRBJ2-5; TRBD2 aligns across 11 bases. The CDR3 loop spans 16 amino acids. Trimming cost V 4 bases and J 3 bases; bases outside gene matches: 7. Germline-derived CDR1 and CDR2 are SGHAT and FQNNGV. The CDR3 reads CASSSGLAVTKETQYF. DNA for the CDR3: TGTGCCAGCAGCTCGGGACTAGCGGTTACCAAAGAGACCCAGTACTTC.

In this sample, this clonotype turned up many times. The chain combines TRBV28 with TRBJ1-4; 7 nucleotides match TRBD1. This CDR3 has 14 residues. The V and J ends lost 2 bases and 8 bases, in that order; junction bases with no gene match: 5. CDR1 is MDHEN and CDR2 is SYDVKM in the germline V gene. CDR3 nucleotide sequence: TGTGCCAGCAGTTTAGACAGGGTGGTCGAAAAACTGTTTTTT. Encoded protein: CASSLDRVVEKLFF.

This clonotype was seen many times. The rearrangement joins TRBV7-2 to TRBJ1-2; D might be TRBD1 (5 bases). Deletions cut 1 base from V and 2 bases from J, with 8 bases between. The CDR3 consists of 14 residues. Germline V gene lookup returns CDR1 SGHTA and CDR2 FQGNSA. CDR3 region: CASSLGWGNYGYTF. DNA for the CDR3: TGTGCCAGCAGCTTAGGTTGGGGGAACTATGGCTACACCTTC.

There are many counts of this clonotype. The chain couples TRBV6-1 to TRBJ2-3; TRBD1 aligns across 7 bases. Per the germline V gene, CDR1 is MNHNS and CDR2 is SASEGT. This CDR3 spans 15 amino acids. Trimming at V came to 7 bases and at J to 0 bases, leaving 7 bases not matched to a gene. DNA for the CDR3: TGTGCCAGCATCCGGACAGGTACTAGCACAGATACGCAGTATTTT. Translation gives CASIRTGTSTDTQYF.

This clonotype was seen many times. This chain connects TRBV6-2 or TRBV6-3 to TRBJ2-3; no firm D call. Germline CDR1 MNHEY, CDR2 SVGEGT. The ends were cut back, 5 bases at V and 8 bases at J, with 11 bases in the middle. The CDR3 covers 12 residues. The CDR3: CASSQAPSTQYF. The CDR3 DNA reads as TGTGCCAGCAGTCAAGCCCCAAGTACGCAGTATTTT.

This clonotype came up many times. The genes are TRBV7-2 and TRBJ2-5, with D perhaps TRBD1 (6 bases). This CDR3 has 15 residues. Deletions cut 5 bases from V and 2 bases from J, with 15 bases between. The germline gives CDR1 SGHTA, CDR2 FQGNSA. The DNA for the CDR3 is TGTGCCAGCAGCCCTCCCGGGACACGTCAAGAGACCCAGTACTTC. Translated: CASSPPGTRQETQYF.